This note documents a single TCR beta chain sequence. This record comes from a study of blood T cell repertoires in COVID-19. Turning to the study itself: Italy, Spain and the United States were the sources of the convalescent and acute COVID-19 samples.

The CDR3 loop spans 10 amino acids. V was cut by 2 bases and J by 9 bases, with 7 bases left in between. CDR1 is SQVTM and CDR2 is ANQGSEA in the germline V gene. In the authors' workflow: Amplifying reference gene primers gave estimates of nucleated cell counts. Generated by immunoSEQ multiplex PCR, the TCRdb table keeps only in-frame clones and is missing some. V and J calls and clone size are as listed in that table; D and trimming were resolved from the DNA. This sample has about 37,000 clones; roughly 86% occur once, and the top ten carry roughly 7.1%. The chain carries TRBV29-1 and TRBJ1-1, with no clear D. Material for sequencing was peripheral blood. The sequence came from a human donor in a cohort sampled during active COVID-19. For the CDR3, the DNA is TGCAGCGTTGAACCGCGTCAAGCTTTCTTT. Amino acid sequence: CSVEPRQAFF.